This is a list of T cell receptor beta chains from one sample in a study of T cells in Graves' hyperthyroidism and ophthalmopathy. MiXCR was run by TCRdb on the multiplex PCR reads, yielding one entry per CDR3 protein. The data contain 700,000 to 950,000 distinct CDR3 sequences, approximately 40% of them singletons. The specimen was blood. Source of these receptors: a woman aged 40 to 55 with Graves' hyperthyroidism. The CDR3 runs from the conserved cysteine through the conserved F or W. A D gene is named only where the DNA matches it firmly. Clone size, where shown, is once, few, many, or a class for clones that have expanded.

>NA|17|NA|TRBJ2-6|TRBV5-1
CASSLEGTPSGANVLTF
TGCGCCAGCAGCTTGGAGGGCACCCCCTCTGGGGCCAACGTCCTGACTTTC
>TRBD2|16|NA|TRBJ2-5|TRBV9
CASSPGLAGGVETQYF
TGTGCCAGCAGCCCGGGACTAGCGGGAGGCGTGGAGACCCAGTACTTC
>NA|13|few|TRBJ1-1|TRBV6-1
CASSEGMWTEAFF
TGTGCCAGCAGTGAAGGGATGTGGACTGAAGCTTTCTTT
>NA|12|NA|TRBJ1-1|TRBV2
CASQGGGTEAFF
TGTGCCAGCCAAGGGGGAGGGACTGAAGCTTTCTTT
>NA|15|few|TRBJ1-1|TRBV27
CASSQRPLMNTEAFF
TGTGCCAGCAGCCAAAGACCTCTTATGAACACTGAAGCTTTCTTT
>TRBD1|15|NA|TRBJ1-1|TRBV12-3/TRBV12-4
CASSTIRTGGDEAFF
TGTGCCAGCAGTACAATCCGGACAGGGGGCGATGAAGCTTTCTTT
>NA|16|NA|TRBJ1-2|TRBV11-2
CASSLEGDYGRNGYTF
TGTGCCAGCAGCTTAGAGGGGGACTACGGAAGAAATGGCTACACCTTC
>NA|10|NA|TRBJ2-3|TRBV29-1
CSVGGDTQYF
TGCAGCGTTGGGGGTGATACGCAGTATTTT
>NA|13|many|TRBJ2-7|TRBV7-2
CASSLTTFYEQYF
TGTGCCAGCAGCTTGACTACTTTCTACGAGCAGTACTTC
>NA|12|NA|TRBJ1-2|TRBV10-3
CAISQANYGYTF
TGTGCCATCAGCCAGGCGAACTATGGCTACACCTTC
>TRBD2|15|many|TRBJ2-5|TRBV24-1
CATSLAGGLGETQYF
TGTGCCACCAGTTTAGCGGGGGGTCTGGGAGAGACCCAGTACTTC
>NA|14|few|TRBJ1-1|TRBV2
CASTKFGGEAEAFF
TGTGCCAGCACAAAATTTGGAGGGGAAGCTGAAGCTTTCTTT
>NA|14|few|TRBJ2-7|TRBV6-6
CATNRDGDSYEQYF
TGTGCCACCAACCGGGACGGAGACTCCTACGAGCAGTACTTC
>NA|12|NA|TRBJ2-1|TRBV9
CASSPEGNEQFF
TGTGCCAGCAGCCCAGAGGGCAATGAGCAGTTCTTC
>NA|15|few|TRBJ2-7|TRBV6-5
CASSYSPGQSYEQYF
TGTGCCAGCAGTTACTCCCCGGGACAATCGTACGAGCAGTACTTC
>TRBD1|16|many|TRBJ1-2|TRBV29-1
CSVVFPAGRGQRDYTF
TGCAGCGTTGTTTTTCCTGCGGGCAGGGGGCAGAGAGACTACACCTTC
>NA|15|many|TRBJ2-6|TRBV5-1
CASSTQGAGANVLTF
TGCGCCAGCAGCACACAGGGTGCTGGGGCCAACGTCCTGACTTTC
>NA|12|NA|TRBJ2-1|TRBV19
CASSNGGSKQFF
TGTGCCAGTAGCAACGGCGGAAGTAAGCAGTTCTTC
>NA|14|few|TRBJ1-4|TRBV5-1
CASSRTAVDEKLFF
TGCGCCAGCAGCCGGACAGCAGTTGATGAAAAACTGTTTTTT
>NA|14|NA|TRBJ1-5|TRBV15
CATSRGRIDQPQHF
TGTGCCACCAGCAGGGGACGGATCGATCAGCCCCAGCATTTT
>TRBD2|14|NA|TRBJ2-7|TRBV7-2
CASSAVAGDNEQYF
TGTGCCAGCAGCGCCGTAGCGGGGGACAATGAGCAGTACTTC
>NA|13|many|TRBJ1-2|TRBV6-1
CASSEGQVDGYTF
TGTGCCAGCAGTGAAGGACAGGTTGATGGCTACACCTTC
>NA|14|many|TRBJ1-6|TRBV7-9
CASSFRAMGSPLHF
TGTGCCAGCAGCTTCCGGGCCATGGGATCACCCCTCCACTTT
>NA|16|many|TRBJ1-1|TRBV7-8
CASSSYSLGLNTEAFF
TGTGCCAGCAGCTCCTATTCGTTAGGCTTGAACACTGAAGCTTTCTTT
>NA|14|many|TRBJ1-4|TRBV29-1
CSVILGTTNEKLFF
TGCAGCGTGATCCTCGGTACAACTAATGAAAAACTGTTTTTT
>TRBD1|15|many|TRBJ1-3|TRBV11-2
CASSSRQGHGNTIYF
TGTGCCAGCAGCTCCCGACAGGGGCACGGAAACACCATATATTTT
>NA|15|NA|TRBJ2-7|TRBV7-9
CASSQVAGSSYEQYF
TGCGCCAGCAGCCAAGTGGCCGGTAGCTCCTACGAGCAGTACTTC
>NA|11|NA|TRBJ1-1|TRBV28
CATSPAFGAFF
TGTGCCACCTCTCCGGCGTTTGGAGCTTTCTTT
>NA|13|NA|TRBJ1-2|TRBV20-1
CSAAPGHLYGYTF
TGCAGTGCTGCACCGGGACATCTTTATGGCTACACCTTC
>TRBD1|13|many|TRBJ1-2|TRBV7-9
CAIPDRGNYGYTF
TGTGCCATACCTGACAGGGGCAACTATGGCTACACCTTC
>TRBD1|15|few|TRBJ1-3|TRBV6-5
CASSTDRRFGNTIYF
TGTGCCAGCAGTACGGACAGGCGTTTTGGAAACACCATATATTTT
>NA|15|NA|TRBJ1-1|TRBV5-1
CASSLEVLGNTEAFF
TGCGCCAGCAGCTTGGAGGTCCTAGGGAACACTGAAGCTTTCTTT
>NA|13|many|TRBJ1-2|TRBV20-1
CSAIQHTNYGYTF
TGCAGTGCTATCCAGCATACTAACTATGGCTACACCTTC
>NA|19|NA|TRBJ1-1|TRBV5-5
CASRPSDAGSIRMNTEAFF
TGTGCCAGCCGACCCTCGGATGCGGGGAGTATTCGGATGAACACTGAAGCTTTCTTT
>NA|18|many|TRBJ1-2|TRBV15
CATSPIPGVPTSNYGYTF
TGTGCCACCAGCCCTATTCCCGGGGTTCCGACCTCTAACTATGGCTACACCTTC
>TRBD1|16|NA|TRBJ1-4|TRBV19
CASSMGDRGTNEKLFF
TGTGCCAGTAGTATGGGAGACAGGGGAACTAATGAAAAACTGTTTTTT
>TRBD1|13|NA|TRBJ2-7|TRBV2
CASRADRAYEQYF
TGTGCCAGCAGGGCCGACAGGGCCTACGAGCAGTACTTC
>TRBD2|11|many|TRBJ2-3|TRBV5-6
CASSRGLVADF
TGTGCCAGCAGCCGAGGACTAGTCGCAGATTTT
>NA|14|many|TRBJ2-2|TRBV7-3
CASARGANTGELFF
TGTGCCAGCGCGCGGGGCGCGAACACCGGGGAGCTGTTTTTT
>NA|16|NA|TRBJ1-6|TRBV19
CASSMVANPGNSPLHF
TGTGCCAGTAGTATGGTGGCCAATCCGGGTAATTCACCCCTCCACTTT
>NA|14|few|TRBJ2-5|TRBV12-3/TRBV12-4
CASTLQGGQETQYF
TGTGCCAGCACTCTCCAGGGGGGGCAAGAGACCCAGTACTTC
>TRBD1|16|NA|TRBJ1-6|TRBV7-2
CASSPRQGSVGSPLHF
TGTGCCAGCAGCCCAAGACAGGGGTCCGTGGGATCACCCCTCCACTTT
>NA|15|few|TRBJ2-7|TRBV7-6
CASSLAGQGWDEQYF
TGTGCCAGCAGCTTAGCTGGGCAGGGTTGGGACGAGCAGTACTTC
>NA|12|many|TRBJ1-1|TRBV29-1
CSVDFKNTEAFF
TGCAGCGTTGATTTCAAAAACACTGAAGCTTTCTTT
>NA|13|many|TRBJ2-7|TRBV5-1
CASSFGTSNEQYF
TGCGCCAGCAGCTTTGGGACCTCAAATGAGCAGTACTTC
>NA|11|many|TRBJ1-2|TRBV29-1
CSVGPTRGYTF
TGCAGCGTTGGGCCCACTAGAGGCTACACCTTC
>NA|16|many|TRBJ1-5|TRBV2
CASRLGTGNSNQPQHF
TGTGCCAGCAGATTGGGGACCGGGAACAGCAATCAGCCCCAGCATTTT
>NA|15|NA|TRBJ1-2|TRBV12-3/TRBV12-4
CASSRGTFQTYGYTF
TGTGCCAGCAGCCGAGGGACGTTCCAGACCTATGGCTACACCTTC
>NA|11|many|TRBJ2-7|TRBV14
CASSHANEQYF
TGTGCCAGCAGCCACGCTAACGAGCAGTACTTC
>NA|15|many|TRBJ2-6|TRBV10-3
CAINGGAIGANVLTF
TGTGCCATCAACGGCGGGGCGATTGGGGCCAACGTCCTGACTTTC